A selection of T cell receptor beta chains follows, all from one sample in a study of beta chain features in type 1 diabetes. The data were produced by immunoSEQ multiplex PCR, yet TCRdb's version contains in-frame clones alone and is incomplete. Among approximately 150,000 clones listed, 10% were seen once. Material: naive CD4+ T cells from blood. These receptors all come from a man between 18 and 35 years old in good health. Each CDR3 is given with its conserved first and last residue. D genes are given only for firm matches. Size is stated for part of the rows, as once, few or many counts, or as a class when the clone is expanded.

clone_size j_call v_call d_call cdr3_aa cdr3_nt
- TRBJ1-3 TRBV2 - CASSRGVSGNTIYF TGTGCCAGCTCCCGCGGGGTCTCTGGAAACACCATATATTTT
- TRBJ2-5 TRBV5-1 - CASSATSQETQYF TGCGCCAGCAGCGCAACGAGTCAAGAGACCCAGTACTTC
- TRBJ2-7 TRBV28 TRBD1 CASRTGVSYEQYF TGTGCCAGCCGGACAGGGGTGTCCTACGAGCAGTACTTC
- TRBJ2-7 TRBV5-1 TRBD1 CASSLGGTGTANYEQYF TGCGCCAGCAGCTTGGGGGGGACCGGGACAGCTAACTACGAGCAGTACTTC
- TRBJ1-1 TRBV11-2 - CASSFARGTEAFF TGTGCCAGCAGCTTTGCTCGGGGCACTGAAGCTTTCTTT
many TRBJ2-7 TRBV5-4 - CASRVYSGEQYF TGTGCCAGCAGGGTGTATTCCGGGGAGCAGTACTTC
few TRBJ2-1 TRBV6-5 - CASSPRGSSYNEQFF TGTGCCAGCAGTCCCCGGGGGAGCTCCTACAATGAGCAGTTCTTC
many TRBJ1-6 TRBV7-9 - CASSSQRNSPLHF TGTGCCAGCAGCTCCCAGCGTAATTCACCCCTCCACTTT
few TRBJ2-1 TRBV5-1 - CASSPVPGTYNEQFF TGCGCCAGCAGCCCGGTTCCCGGGACCTACAATGAGCAGTTCTTC
many TRBJ2-5 TRBV18 TRBD2 CASSPGLAMETQYF TGTGCCAGCTCCCCGGGACTAGCGATGGAGACCCAGTACTTC
few TRBJ2-3 TRBV7-6 - CASSLDGSTDTQYF TGTGCCAGCAGCTTAGATGGCAGCACAGATACGCAGTATTTT
few TRBJ2-1 TRBV11-3 - CASSRLQGEEQFF TGTGCCAGCAGCCGCCTTCAGGGTGAAGAGCAGTTCTTC
few TRBJ1-4 TRBV5-1 - CASSLVDSSYEKLFF TGCGCCAGCAGCTTGGTGGACAGTTCGTATGAAAAACTGTTTTTT
few TRBJ2-7 TRBV6-6 TRBD2 CASSYVASGSYEQYF TGTGCCAGCAGTTACGTCGCTAGCGGTTCCTACGAGCAGTACTTC
- TRBJ1-2 TRBV18 TRBD1 CASSPDRAYGYTF TGTGCCAGCTCACCGGACAGGGCCTATGGCTACACCTTC
few TRBJ2-1 TRBV4-1 - CASSFQGFEQFF TGCGCCAGCAGCTTCCAGGGGTTTGAGCAGTTCTTC
- TRBJ1-2 TRBV6-1 - CASSPDRNYGYTF TGTGCCAGCAGCCCTGACAGAAACTATGGCTACACCTTC
few TRBJ1-6 TRBV7-9 - CASSPGFDSPLHF TGTGCCAGCAGCCCAGGGTTCGATTCACCCCTCCACTTT
- TRBJ2-4 TRBV7-9 TRBD2 CASRRGGLENIQYF TGTGCCAGCAGGAGGGGAGGGTTAGAAAACATTCAGTACTTC
- TRBJ2-5 TRBV10-3 TRBD2 CATLDSTSGGPQETQYF TGTGCCACCTTGGACAGCACTAGCGGGGGCCCCCAAGAGACCCAGTACTTC
few TRBJ2-3 TRBV5-4 TRBD2 CASSQGVRGGATDTQYF TGTGCCAGCAGCCAAGGGGTGCGCGGGGGGGCCACAGATACGCAGTATTTT
- TRBJ1-2 TRBV7-9 - CASSPGSGYTF TGTGCCAGCAGCCCCGGGAGCGGCTACACCTTC
- TRBJ2-7 TRBV7-3 - CASRLAGQSPYEQYF TGTGCCAGCAGGTTAGCGGGACAGAGCCCCTACGAGCAGTACTTC
few TRBJ2-1 TRBV15 - CATSRDTAGVQFF TGTGCCACCAGCAGAGATACTGCAGGGGTACAGTTCTTC
- TRBJ2-7 TRBV19 TRBD1 CASSTPGQGAHEQYF TGTGCCAGTAGTACTCCGGGACAGGGGGCCCACGAGCAGTACTTC
- TRBJ1-2 TRBV28 - CASSSLLVAYGYTF TGTGCCAGCAGTTCACTTCTGGTTGCCTATGGCTACACCTTC
- TRBJ1-1 TRBV6-6 - CASSYGWANTEAFF TGTGCCAGCAGTTATGGCTGGGCAAACACTGAAGCTTTCTTT
- TRBJ1-5 TRBV4-3 - CASSQDQGFGKPQHF TGCGCCAGCAGCCAAGACCAGGGGTTCGGCAAGCCCCAGCATTTT
many TRBJ1-5 TRBV30 - CAAGSDSNQPQHF TGTGCCGCAGGATCGGATAGCAATCAGCCCCAGCATTTT
- TRBJ1-2 TRBV19 TRBD1 CASSPLTGSYGYTF TGTGCCAGTAGCCCATTGACAGGGAGCTATGGCTACACCTTC
- TRBJ2-2 TRBV5-4 - CASSLDGTTNTGELFF TGTGCCAGCAGCTTGGACGGGACAACGAACACCGGGGAGCTGTTTTTT
- TRBJ1-6 TRBV7-2 TRBD1 CASSKTGPNSPLHF TGTGCCAGCAGCAAGACAGGGCCTAATTCACCCCTCCACTTT
- TRBJ2-5 TRBV5-1 TRBD2 CASSLTSGGPQETQYF TGCGCCAGCAGCTTAACTAGCGGGGGGCCTCAAGAGACCCAGTACTTC
few TRBJ2-5 TRBV4-1 TRBD2 CASSQPGTRVETQYF TGCGCCAGCAGCCAGCCCGGGACTAGAGTTGAGACCCAGTACTTC
few TRBJ2-7 TRBV5-1 TRBD1 CASSFDRVSYEQYF TGCGCCAGCAGCTTTGACAGGGTATCCTACGAGCAGTACTTC
few TRBJ1-2 TRBV6-5 TRBD1 CASSYRGQGDYGYTF TGTGCCAGCAGTTACCGTGGACAGGGCGACTATGGCTACACCTTC
few TRBJ2-7 TRBV5-4 TRBD2 CASSLDFRGGSYEQYF TGTGCCAGCAGCTTGGATTTTCGGGGGGGGTCCTACGAGCAGTACTTC
few TRBJ1-5 TRBV5-5 - CASSLAGTLQPQHF TGTGCCAGCAGCTTGGCCGGGACACTTCAGCCCCAGCATTTT
many TRBJ2-7 TRBV30 - CAWRLSWEQYF TGTGCCTGGAGACTATCGTGGGAGCAGTACTTC
- TRBJ2-1 TRBV7-2 TRBD2 CASSLYGLAGDEQFF TGTGCCAGCAGCTTATACGGACTAGCGGGCGATGAGCAGTTCTTC
few TRBJ2-1 TRBV18 - CASSPGASYNEQFF TGTGCCAGCTCACCAGGAGCATCCTACAATGAGCAGTTCTTC
many TRBJ2-7 TRBV5-4 - CASSLGKRNEQYF TGTGCCAGCAGCTTAGGAAAGCGCAACGAGCAGTACTTC
few TRBJ2-1 TRBV20-1 - CSARVGPEQFF TGCAGTGCCAGGGTGGGGCCTGAGCAGTTCTTC
few TRBJ1-2 TRBV7-8 - CASSLAETVTRGYTF TGTGCCAGCAGCTTAGCGGAGACGGTTACTAGGGGCTACACCTTC
- TRBJ2-4 TRBV28 - CASSFTIQGLLQYF TGTGCCAGCAGTTTCACGATCCAGGGGTTGCTTCAGTACTTC
few TRBJ1-4 TRBV29-1 TRBD1 CSVGTGQGNEKLFF TGCAGCGTTGGTACGGGACAGGGGAATGAAAAACTGTTTTTT
- TRBJ1-3 TRBV30 TRBD1 CAWDRGNTIYF TGTGCGTGGGACAGAGGAAACACCATATATTTT
few TRBJ1-4 TRBV7-9 TRBD1 CASSYDRVSEKLFF TGTGCCAGCAGCTACGACAGGGTCTCTGAAAAACTGTTTTTT
many TRBJ2-3 TRBV4-3 - CASSQDGRSADTQYF TGCGCCAGCAGCCAAGATGGCAGGTCGGCAGATACGCAGTATTTT
- TRBJ2-7 TRBV7-9 TRBD1 CASSLGQGLDYEQYF TGTGCCAGCAGTTTGGGACAGGGGTTGGACTACGAGCAGTACTTC